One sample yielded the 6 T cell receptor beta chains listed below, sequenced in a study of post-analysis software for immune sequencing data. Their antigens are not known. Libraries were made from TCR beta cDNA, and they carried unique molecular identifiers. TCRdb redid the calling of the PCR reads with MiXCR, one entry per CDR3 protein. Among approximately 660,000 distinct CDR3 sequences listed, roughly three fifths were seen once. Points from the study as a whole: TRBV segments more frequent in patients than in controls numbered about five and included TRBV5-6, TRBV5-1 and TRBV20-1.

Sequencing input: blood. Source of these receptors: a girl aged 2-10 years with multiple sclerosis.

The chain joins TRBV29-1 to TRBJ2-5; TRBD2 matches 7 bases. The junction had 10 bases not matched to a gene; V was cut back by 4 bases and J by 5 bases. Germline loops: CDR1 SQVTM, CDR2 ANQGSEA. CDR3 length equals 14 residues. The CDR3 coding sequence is TGCAGCGTTGCTTGGGCTAGCGGTTTGGAGACCCAGTACTTC. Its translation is CSVAWASGLETQYF. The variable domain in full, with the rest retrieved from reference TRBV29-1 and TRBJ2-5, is SAVISQKPSRDICQRGTSLTIQCQVDSQVTMMFWYRQQPGQSLTLIATANQGSEATYESGFVIDKFPISRPNLTFSTLTVSNMSPEDSSIYLCSVAWASGLETQYFGPGTRLLVL.

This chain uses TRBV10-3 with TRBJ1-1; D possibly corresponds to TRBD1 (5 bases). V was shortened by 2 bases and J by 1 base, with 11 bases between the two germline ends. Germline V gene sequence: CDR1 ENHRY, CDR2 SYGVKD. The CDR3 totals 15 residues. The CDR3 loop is CAISERDGTNTEAFF. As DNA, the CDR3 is TGTGCCATCAGTGAGAGGGACGGTACGAACACTGAAGCTTTCTTT.

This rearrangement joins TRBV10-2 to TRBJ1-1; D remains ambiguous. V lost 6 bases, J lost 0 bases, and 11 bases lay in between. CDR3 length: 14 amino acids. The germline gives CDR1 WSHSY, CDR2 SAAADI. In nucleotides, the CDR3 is TGCGCCAGCAGCAACTCCCGGATGAACACTGAAGCTTTCTTT. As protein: CASSNSRMNTEAFF.

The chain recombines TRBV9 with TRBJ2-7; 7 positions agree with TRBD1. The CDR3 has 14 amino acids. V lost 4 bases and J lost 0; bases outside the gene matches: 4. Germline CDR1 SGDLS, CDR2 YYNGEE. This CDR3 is CASSQQGLSYEQYF. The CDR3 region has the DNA TGTGCCAGCAGCCAACAGGGGCTCTCCTACGAGCAGTACTTC.

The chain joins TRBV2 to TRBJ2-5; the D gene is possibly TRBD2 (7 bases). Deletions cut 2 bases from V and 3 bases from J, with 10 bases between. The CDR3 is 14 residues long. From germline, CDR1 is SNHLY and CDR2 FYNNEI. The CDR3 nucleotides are TGTGCCAGCAGTGAACGGGGGGCTAAAGAGACCCAGTACTTC. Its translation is CASSERGAKETQYF.

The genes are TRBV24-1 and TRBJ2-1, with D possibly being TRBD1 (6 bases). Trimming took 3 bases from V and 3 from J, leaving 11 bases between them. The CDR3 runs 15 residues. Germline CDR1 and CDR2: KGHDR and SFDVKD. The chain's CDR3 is CATSDLDSLYNEQFF. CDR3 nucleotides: TGTGCCACCAGTGATCTGGACAGCCTCTACAATGAGCAGTTCTTC.